Below, one T cell receptor (beta chain) is given with its context. Preparing the TCRbeta library involved the use of unique molecular identifiers. TCRdb reprocessed the PCR reads with MiXCR, giving one entry per CDR3 protein. The top ten hold approximately 3.8% of the sample, which has roughly 400,000 distinct CDR3 sequences, roughly 21% seen once. These data belong to a study of T-cell reconstitution after alpha-beta-depleted transplantation in children. Unmatched junction bases numbered 0, after V lost 5 bases and J lost 3 bases. Germline CDR1 and CDR2: SEHNR and FQNEAQ (reference sequence). The CDR3 has 13 residues.

V usage is TRBV7-9 and J usage is TRBJ2-5, with 10 bases identical to TRBD1. This TCR came from a human donor who donated a stem cell graft to a child with acute myeloid leukemia. Sequences were derived from PBMCs from the stem cell graft donor, sampled from the stem cell graft. For the CDR3, the DNA is TGTGCCAGCAGCGGGACAGGGGAAGAGACCCAGTACTTC. Its protein product is CASSGTGEETQYF.